Below are 18 T cell receptor beta chains sequenced from a single sample in a study of blood T cell repertoires in COVID-19. Assay: immunoSEQ multiplex PCR; the TCRdb copy retains only in-frame clones and omits some. The data show about 72,000 clones, 82% seen once. The sequencing input was peripheral blood. The origin of the receptors is a human donor in a cohort sampled during active COVID-19.

This clone appeared once. The V call is TRBV29-1, the J call TRBJ1-3; 7 bases are shared with TRBD1. The CDR3 has 14 amino acids. CDR1 and CDR2 from the germline V gene are SQVTM and ANQGSEA. V gave up 7 bases and J gave up 0 bases; unmatched junction bases: 6. As DNA, the CDR3 is TGCAGCGCGACAGGGTTCGGCTCTGGAAACACCATATATTTT. Its translation: CSATGFGSGNTIYF.

The rearrangement links TRBV5-8 to TRBJ1-5; D unclear. The germline V and J ends were trimmed by 2 bases and 3 bases, with 9 bases remaining between them. Germline CDR1 is SGHTS and CDR2 is YDEGEE. The CDR3 spans 14 residues. Here the CDR3 DNA reads TGTGCCAGCAGCTTTGGGCAGTTCAATCAGCCCCAGCATTTT. This gives the protein CASSFGQFNQPQHF.

The chain is built from TRBV2 and TRBJ2-7; 7 nucleotides align to TRBD1. The germline V gene encodes CDR1 SNHLY and CDR2 FYNNEI. The CDR3 contains 14 residues. V was pared by 8 bases and J by 1 base, with 8 bases of the junction left unmatched. The CDR3 protein is CASRHGTDSYEQYF. In DNA, the CDR3 is TGTGCCAGCCGGCATGGGACAGATTCCTACGAGCAGTACTTC.

The chain links TRBV5-1 to TRBJ1-2; 9 bases match TRBD1. J gave up 3 bases and V 0 bases, and 3 bases lay outside the gene matches. The CDR3 is 15 residues long. In germline, CDR1 is SGHRS, CDR2 YFSETQ. The DNA for the CDR3 is TGCGCCAGCAGCTTGGGGACAGGGGCCTACTATGGCTACACCTTC. Its translation: CASSLGTGAYYGYTF.

This clone has just a few counts. The chain combines TRBV5-4 with TRBJ1-1; D gene ambiguous. The CDR3 has 11 amino acids. CDR1 is SGHNT and CDR2 is YYREEE in the germline V gene (reference sequence). Trimming cost V 4 bases and J 6 bases, with 7 bases left between them. Here the CDR3 DNA reads TGTGCCAGCAGCAGTGAGGCTGAAGCTTTCTTT. Amino acid sequence: CASSSEAEAFF. Full variable domain (rest looked up from reference TRBV5-4 and TRBJ1-1): ETGVTQSPTHLIKTRGQQVTLRCSSQSGHNTVSWYQQALGQGPQFIFQYYREEENGRGNFPPRFSGLQFPNYSSELNVNALELDDSALYLCASSSEAEAFFGQGTRLTVV.

The rearrangement uses TRBV2 and TRBJ2-7; D is unclear. Germline V CDR1 and CDR2: SNHLY, FYNNEI. The CDR3 covers 13 residues. Trimming pared 4 bases from V and 7 bases from J, leaving 14 bases between. Here the CDR3 reads CASSGESLGEQYF. The CDR3 DNA sequence: TGTGCCAGCAGTGGCGAATCGCTAGGAGAGCAGTACTTC. The full variable domain, its missing parts supplied by reference TRBV2 and TRBJ2-7, is EPEVTQTPSHQVTQMGQEVILRCVPISNHLYFYWYRQILGQKVEFLVSFYNNEISEKSEIFDDQFSVERPDGSNFTLKIRSTKLEDSAMYFCASSGESLGEQYFGPGTRLTVT.

The rearrangement joins TRBV11-3 to TRBJ1-1, with no clear D. This CDR3 contains 13 residues. V dropped 1 base and J dropped 5 bases, with 8 bases sitting between them. Germline V CDR1 and CDR2: SGHNT, YENEEA. CDR3 amino acids: CASSLVPGTEAFF. The CDR3 DNA follows: TGTGCCAGCAGCTTAGTCCCGGGAACTGAAGCTTTCTTT.

This clone occurred once. The CDR3 loop reads CASSFGAEAFF. In nucleotides, the CDR3 is TGTGCCAGCAGTTTTGGGGCAGAAGCTTTCTTT. The V gene is TRBV12-3 or TRBV12-4, the J gene TRBJ1-1; a weak D match, TRBD1 (5 bases). The V and J ends lost 3 bases and 8 bases respectively, with 7 bases between them. The CDR3 contains 11 residues.

The chain links TRBV11-2 to TRBJ2-3; 9 bases are a match to TRBD1. Germline V lookup: CDR1 SGHAT, CDR2 FQNNGV. The CDR3 contains 15 residues. V gave up 3 bases and J gave up 4 bases; unmatched junction bases: 5. The CDR3: CASSLITGGPDTQYF. The CDR3 DNA reads as TGTGCCAGCAGCTTGATAACAGGGGGCCCAGATACGCAGTATTTT.

This chain joins TRBV2 and TRBJ1-4; 7 nucleotides agree with TRBD1. Per the germline V gene, CDR1 is SNHLY and CDR2 is FYNNEI. This CDR3 has 14 residues. The V gene end was trimmed by 7 bases and the J gene end by 8 bases; junction bases not matched to a gene: 10. The CDR3 coding sequence is TGTGCCAGCACTAGGGACAGCCCAAAAGAAAAACTGTTTTTT. This sequence encodes CASTRDSPKEKLFF. Full variable domain (missing parts from reference TRBV2 and TRBJ1-4): EPEVTQTPSHQVTQMGQEVILRCVPISNHLYFYWYRQILGQKVEFLVSFYNNEISEKSEIFDDQFSVERPDGSNFTLKIRSTKLEDSAMYFCASTRDSPKEKLFFGSGTQLSVL.

The CDR3 coding sequence is TGTGCCAGCAGTTACTCGCTAGCGGGGATCTACGAGCAGTACTTC. As protein: CASSYSLAGIYEQYF. The chain employs TRBV6-5 and TRBJ2-7; 9 bases agree with TRBD2. Trimming cost V 0 bases and J 3 bases; bases outside gene matches: 3. CDR3 size: 15 residues. The germline V gene has CDR1 MNHEY and CDR2 SVGAGI.

The rearrangement links TRBV19 to TRBJ2-6; possible D gene TRBD2, 5 bases. The germline V gene encodes CDR1 LNHDA and CDR2 SQIVND (reference sequence). The CDR3 extends over 15 amino acids. Trimming pared 3 bases from V and 4 bases from J, leaving 10 bases between. CDR3 bases: TGTGCCAGTAGTATTCCGGGGAGAGGGGCCAACGTCCTGACTTTC. It translates to CASSIPGRGANVLTF.

The sample holds one count of this clone. The rearrangement joins TRBV6-5 to TRBJ2-7; TRBD1 matches 7 bases. The CDR3 runs 15 residues. In germline, CDR1 is MNHEY, CDR2 SVGAGI. After removal of 3 bases from V and 2 bases from J, the junction contained 7 bases not matched to a gene. The CDR3 sequence: CASSYSPGTAYEQYF. The CDR3 bases are TGTGCCAGCAGTTATTCCCCCGGGACAGCCTACGAGCAGTACTTC.

V usage is TRBV2 and J usage is TRBJ1-1; D gene uncertain. Germline assignment: CDR1 SNHLY and CDR2 FYNNEI. This CDR3 has 13 amino acids. The V end lost 7 bases, the J end lost 2 bases, and 11 bases lay between the germline ends. The CDR3 DNA reads TGTGCCAGCACCATGGGCGTAAACACTGAAGCTTTCTTT. Translation gives CASTMGVNTEAFF.

The CDR3 nucleotides read TGCGCCAGCAGCCAGATAGCGGGGGCCAAAAACATTCAGTACTTC. Residues: CASSQIAGAKNIQYF. This sequence joins TRBV4-1 and TRBJ2-4; 8 bases are a match to TRBD2. V shed 3 bases and J 1 base; nucleotides not matched to a gene: 2. The CDR3 loop spans 15 amino acids. Germline V gene data show CDR1 as MGHRA and CDR2 as YSYEKL.

V and J are TRBV7-2 and TRBJ1-2; 7 bases are a match to TRBD1. The CDR3 extends over 13 amino acids. CDR1 is SGHTA and CDR2 is FQGNSA in the germline V gene. Trimming took 5 bases from V and 4 from J; bases not matched to a gene: 4. The CDR3 DNA follows: TGTGCCAGCAGCCCAGGGGGGAGCTATGGCTACACCTTC. It codes for CASSPGGSYGYTF.

The rearrangement joins TRBV3-1 (or the pseudogene TRBV3-2) to TRBJ1-2, with TRBD1 identical over 7 bases. The CDR3 spans 14 residues. Looked up from germline, CDR1 is LGHDT and CDR2 is YNNKEL (reference sequence). V dropped 0 bases and J dropped 8; count of bases not matched to a gene: 6. This CDR3 is CASSQDALGGGYTF. The CDR3 coding sequence is TGTGCCAGCAGCCAAGATGCCCTAGGGGGCGGCTACACCTTC.

The chain recombines TRBV12-3 or TRBV12-4 with TRBJ1-2; the D is unclear. CDR3 length: 13 residues. Deletions cut 4 bases from V and 9 bases from J, with 15 bases between. The CDR3 bases are TGTGCCAGCAGTTCGTGGAGGGTCAGTAGCTACACCTTC. Translation gives CASSSWRVSSYTF.